This TCR beta chain was recovered during a study of T cell repertoires in cytomegalovirus infection. The overall study: Public TCR beta signature analysis indicated the presence of both CMV infection and matching HLA type.

Germline CDR1 SQVTM, CDR2 ANQGSEA. V lost 4 bases to trimming and J lost 4 bases; unmatched junction nucleotides: 6. The length of the CDR3 is 14 residues. TCRdb analysed the reads with MiXCR anew, one entry per CDR3 protein. The sample has a few hundred thousand distinct CDR3 sequences; 17% are singletons. Study conclusions and caveats: CMV-specific TCR beta clonotypes restricted by HLA-C dominated the ex vivo response.

This clonotype came up a few times. Its antigen is as yet unknown. Sequences were obtained from PBMCs. The TCR comes from a human donor in good health (CMV status not recorded). Some clones in this sample may be carry-over from other donors' samples. The rearrangement joins TRBV29-1 to TRBJ2-7, with 11 bases aligning to TRBD1. Here the CDR3 DNA reads TGCAGCGTTGGGGGGGGGACAGGGGGTTACGAGCAGTACTTC. Translating it yields CSVGGGTGGYEQYF.